This T cell receptor (beta chain) was observed in a study of control samples from healthy donors and cancer patients. V lost 4 bases to trimming and J lost 4 bases; unmatched junction nucleotides: 5. Germline V lookup: CDR1 LNHDA, CDR2 SQIVND (reference sequence). CDR3 length: 14 amino acids. Sequenced by immunoSEQ multiplex PCR; TCRdb stores in-frame clones only, minus some. The table shows around 100,000 clones, with roughly 87% occurring only once. This chain links TRBV19 with TRBJ2-3; TRBD2 matches 7 bases. The sequence was obtained from a woman aged 50 to 60 in good health. Sequencing input: blood. CDR3 DNA: TGTGCCAGTAGTACCCTAGCGGCTTCAGATACGCAGTATTTT. Amino acid sequence: CASSTLAASDTQYF.